The clone carrying this TCR beta chain was detected only a few times. Participants spanned ages about 18 to 100 years and resided in over 20 US areas. All exposed participants met a person with COVID-19 within 2 weeks before entering the study. The source of the sample is a study of blood T cell repertoires in COVID-19. The wider study: PBMCs, B-cell-depleted T cells, or T cells provided the cDNA or gDNA that made up the material.

V shed 4 bases and J shed 6 bases, with 14 bases lying between them. Germline loops: CDR1 SGHNT, CDR2 YYREEE (reference sequence). The CDR3 loop spans 13 amino acids. Authors' data handling: Amplification with reference gene primers provided the estimates of nucleated cell counts. The table came from immunoSEQ multiplex PCR; TCRdb's copy has only in-frame clones and leaves some out. The D gene and trimming were derived from the DNA, and the V and J assignments and clone size from that table. This table has about 300,000 clones, 89% appearing once. This clonotype was obtained from a woman between 45 and 60 years old who had been exposed to COVID-19. This sequence joins TRBV5-4 and TRBJ2-7; the D gene is possibly TRBD2 (7 bases). Sequenced sample: PBMCs or T cells enriched from blood (not recorded which). For the CDR3, the DNA is TGTGCCAGCAGCGGGGAGGGGGGCGCCGAGCAGTACTTC. Its translation: CASSGEGGAEQYF. The variable domain in full, completed from reference TRBV5-4 and TRBJ2-7, reads ETGVTQSPTHLIKTRGQQVTLRCSSQSGHNTVSWYQQALGQGPQFIFQYYREEENGRGNFPPRFSGLQFPNYSSELNVNALELDDSALYLCASSGEGGAEQYFGPGTRLTVT.